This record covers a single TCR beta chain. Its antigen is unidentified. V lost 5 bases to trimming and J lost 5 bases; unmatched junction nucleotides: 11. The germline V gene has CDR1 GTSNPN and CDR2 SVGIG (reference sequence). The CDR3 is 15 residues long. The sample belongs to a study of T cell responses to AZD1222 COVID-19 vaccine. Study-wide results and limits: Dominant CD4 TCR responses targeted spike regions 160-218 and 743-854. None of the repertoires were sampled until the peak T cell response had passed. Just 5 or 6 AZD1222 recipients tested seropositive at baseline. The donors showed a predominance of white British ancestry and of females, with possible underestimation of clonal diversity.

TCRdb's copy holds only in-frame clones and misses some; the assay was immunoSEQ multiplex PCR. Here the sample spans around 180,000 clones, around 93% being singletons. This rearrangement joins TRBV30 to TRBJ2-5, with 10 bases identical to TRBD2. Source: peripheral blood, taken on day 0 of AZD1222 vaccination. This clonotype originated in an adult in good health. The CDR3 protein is CAWERLAGVGETQYF. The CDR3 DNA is TGTGCCTGGGAACGCCTAGCGGGAGTGGGTGAGACCCAGTACTTC.